A selection of T cell receptor beta chains follows, all from one sample in a study of T cell repertoires in cytomegalovirus infection. One entry per CDR3 protein results from TCRdb running MiXCR on the reads. Counted here are fewer than 200,000 distinct CDR3 sequences, about a tenth occurring once; the ten biggest clones make up roughly 5%. Sequenced material: PBMCs. These receptor sequences come from a human donor in good health (CMV status not recorded). Some clones in this sample may be carry-over from other donors' samples. Both conserved end residues are part of each CDR3. A D gene is named only where the DNA matches it firmly. For some rows the clone size is stated as once, few or many, or as a class when expanded; others skip it.

d_call	clone_size	v_call	j_call	cdr3_nt	cdr3_aa
TRBD1	few	TRBV19	TRBJ1-6	TGTGCCAGTAGGATATCCTCAACAGGGGCGGATAATTCACCCCTCCACTTT	CASRISSTGADNSPLHF
TRBD1	few	TRBV28	TRBJ2-2	TGTGCCAGCAGTACGAGCAGGGGGCTTATCGGGGAGCTGTTTTTT	CASSTSRGLIGELFF
TRBD1	many	TRBV7-2	TRBJ1-5	TGTGCCAGCAGCCCACAGGGGCGCGGGGAGCCCCAGCATTTT	CASSPQGRGEPQHF
.	many	TRBV6-2/TRBV6-3	TRBJ1-5	TGTGCCAGCAGTTACCCCCGGAGAGGGAGCAATCAGCCCCAGCATTTT	CASSYPRRGSNQPQHF
.	many	TRBV7-2	TRBJ2-2	TGTGCCAGCAGCTTATCGGCGGGGAACACCGGGGAGCTGTTTTTT	CASSLSAGNTGELFF
.	many	TRBV28	TRBJ1-3	TGTGCCAGCAGTTTATTTCAGCCAGGGACGGGAAACACCATATATTTT	CASSLFQPGTGNTIYF
TRBD1	many	TRBV27	TRBJ1-1	TGTGCCAGCAGTTTGGCAGGGGGCCGGAACACTGAAGCTTTCTTT	CASSLAGGRNTEAFF
.	many	TRBV19	TRBJ1-2	TGTGCCAGTAGTAAGCCGGGGACGATTAACTATGGCTACACCTTC	CASSKPGTINYGYTF
.	.	TRBV2	TRBJ1-5	TGTGCCAGCAGTGGACAGTATAGCAATCAGCCCCAGCATTTT	CASSGQYSNQPQHF
TRBD1	many	TRBV7-8	TRBJ1-1	TGTGCCAGCAGCGTCGACAGGGGAATGAACACTGAAGCTTTCTTT	CASSVDRGMNTEAFF
.	few	TRBV20-1	TRBJ1-1	TGCAGTGCTAGACCGGGGGCGGGAGGGGGCACTGAAGCTTTCTTT	CSARPGAGGGTEAFF
.	many	TRBV28	TRBJ1-3	TGTGCCAGCAGTCCGACCGCCAAGGTCTCTGGAAACACCATATATTTT	CASSPTAKVSGNTIYF